In its sample, the clone carrying this T cell receptor beta chain was seen a few times. Its antigen is not identified. The CDR3 is 14 amino acids. The V gene lost 3 bases and the J gene lost 3 bases, with 12 bases spanning the gap. Germline V CDR1 and CDR2: SEHNR, FQNEAQ (reference sequence). Sorting that relied on CD45RO/CCR7/CD25/CD127/CD95/CD27 yielded CD4+ naive, central memory, regulatory and stem cell-like memory cells. Expressed TCRB transcripts were sequenced after all isolated RNA was converted to cDNA. Sequenced by immunoSEQ multiplex PCR; TCRdb stores in-frame clones only, minus some. The table lists around 130,000 clones, around 8.8% of them singletons. The data stem from a study of beta chain features in type 1 diabetes. The study, taken as a whole, reports: Among all four CD4+ subsets, Type 1 diabetes patients had TCRB CDR3s that were moderately but significantly shorter.

The chain has TRBV7-9 and TRBJ2-7, with TRBD1 as a possible D gene (6 bases). Sequencing used central memory CD4+ T cells from blood. The sequence derives from a young man with type 1 diabetes. CDR3 loop: CASSFRQDHYEQYF. The CDR3 DNA reads TGTGCCAGCAGCTTCCGACAGGACCACTACGAGCAGTACTTC.